This entry lists 32 T cell receptor beta chains sequenced from one sample in a study of radiotherapy plus CTLA-4 blockade in lung cancer. The method was immunoSEQ multiplex PCR; TCRdb's version includes in-frame clones alone and lacks a portion of them. The table lists more than 60,000 clones, around 77% of them singletons. This specimen was peripheral blood, taken from a patient treated with radiotherapy plus ipilimumab. Source of these receptors: a human donor with non-small cell lung cancer who had a complete response to radiotherapy plus ipilimumab.

The rearrangement links TRBV4-3 to TRBJ1-4, with TRBD1 identical over 9 bases. V lost 5 bases and J lost 2; bases outside the gene matches: 9. The CDR3 sequence is 17 residues long. Per germline, CDR1 LGHNA and CDR2 YSLEER. The DNA for the CDR3 is TGCGCCAGCAGCTCTGACAGGGGGTGGAACACTAATGAAAAACTGTTTTTT. Amino acids: CASSSDRGWNTNEKLFF.

The genes are TRBV7-3 and TRBJ1-1; D gene ambiguous. V was shortened by 1 base and J by 3 bases, with 6 bases between the two germline ends. Germline V CDR1 and CDR2: SGHTA, FQGTGA. The CDR3 is made up of 13 amino acids. As DNA, the CDR3 is TGTGCCAGCAGCTTAATTCGGGACACTGAAGCTTTCTTT. Translating it yields CASSLIRDTEAFF.

This sequence joins TRBV7-9 and TRBJ2-5; D is ambiguous. The germline V gene encodes CDR1 SEHNR and CDR2 FQNEAQ (reference sequence). Trimming took 5 bases from V and 5 from J, leaving 18 bases between them. This CDR3 spans 15 amino acids. The CDR3 here is CASSRHVQKEETQYF. The CDR3 nucleotides read TGTGCCAGCAGCCGTCATGTCCAAAAGGAGGAGACCCAGTACTTC.

V gene TRBV28 combines with J gene TRBJ2-7, with 12 bases identical to TRBD2. With 4 bases clipped from V and 4 bases from J, the junction kept 17 bases outside the gene matches. This CDR3 has 19 amino acids. In germline, CDR1 is MDHEN, CDR2 SYDVKM. CDR3 in DNA: TGTGCCAGCAGTTCCTACCGTTTCCTAGCGGGAGGGAAACGGTACGAGCAGTACTTC. It is translated as CASSSYRFLAGGKRYEQYF.

The V gene is TRBV19, the J gene TRBJ2-3; TRBD1 agrees at 7 bases. CDR3 length: 16 residues. Germline CDR1 reads LNHDA; CDR2 reads SQIVND (reference sequence). The ends lost 1 base at V and 10 bases at J; junction bases unmatched: 14. CDR3 amino acids: CASSIAPRGRAVSQYF. The CDR3 DNA is TGTGCCAGTAGTATAGCGCCGAGGGGGCGAGCCGTCTCGCAGTATTTT. Full variable domain (remainder filled in from reference TRBV19 and TRBJ2-3): DGGITQSPKYLFRKEGQNVTLSCEQNLNHDAMYWYRQDPGQGLRLIYYSQIVNDFQKGDIAEGYSVSREKKESFPLTVTSAQKNPTAFYLCASSIAPRGRAVSQYFGPGTRLTVL.

The V and J genes are TRBV2 and TRBJ1-5; possibly TRBD1 for D (5 bases). The CDR3 covers 15 residues. Trimming stripped 7 bases from V and 0 bases from J, with 13 bases between. Per germline, CDR1 SNHLY and CDR2 FYNNEI. The CDR3: CASNGHLYSNQPQHF. Written as DNA, the CDR3 is TGTGCCAGCAACGGACACCTTTATAGCAATCAGCCCCAGCATTTT.

The chain recombines TRBV30 with TRBJ1-2; TRBD1 matches at 7 bases. V shed 2 bases, J shed 4 bases, and the junction held 4 bases outside the gene matches. The germline V gene has CDR1 GTSNPN and CDR2 SVGIG (reference sequence). The CDR3 sequence is 13 residues long. In DNA form, the CDR3 reads TGTGCCTGGAGTAGGGACAGACCCTATGGCTACACCTTC. This codes for CAWSRDRPYGYTF.

V gene TRBV28 combines with J gene TRBJ1-2; 11 bases are shared with TRBD1. Unmatched junction bases numbered 9, after V lost 5 bases and J lost 7 bases. Germline lookup yields CDR1 MDHEN and CDR2 SYDVKM. The CDR3 is 15 amino acids. This CDR3 reads CASSILGQGAAGYTF. The CDR3, as DNA: TGTGCCAGCAGTATTCTCGGACAGGGGGCGGCTGGCTACACCTTC.

V and J are TRBV19 and TRBJ1-2; no definite D call. V gave up 4 bases and J gave up 8 bases, with 14 bases separating them. The CDR3 spans 13 residues. Germline V gene data show CDR1 as LNHDA and CDR2 as SQIVND (reference sequence). CDR3 sequence: CASSTSGGWGYTF. For the CDR3, the DNA is TGTGCCAGTAGTACGAGCGGCGGGTGGGGCTACACCTTC.

The chain employs TRBV10-3 and TRBJ1-2, with D maybe TRBD1 (5 bases). This CDR3 comprises 17 residues. V dropped 3 bases and J dropped 2 bases, with 19 bases sitting between them. Germline V gene data show CDR1 as ENHRY and CDR2 as SYGVKD. CDR3 nucleotides: TGTGCCATCAGTGATTCGTTAACAGGCGGTTCGAACTATGGCTACACCTTC. Protein product: CAISDSLTGGSNYGYTF.

The rearrangement joins TRBV28 to TRBJ2-7, with D unresolved. CDR3 length: 11 residues. V dropped 5 bases and J dropped 2 bases, with 4 bases sitting between them. The germline gives CDR1 MDHEN, CDR2 SYDVKM. The CDR3 DNA is TGTGCCAGCAGTCACACCTACGAGCAGTACTTC. Its translation is CASSHTYEQYF.

The V call is TRBV19, the J call TRBJ2-3; TRBD1 agrees at 7 bases. Germline values: CDR1 LNHDA, CDR2 SQIVND (reference sequence). This CDR3 is 16 amino acids long. J gave up 2 bases and V 5 bases, and 10 bases lay outside the gene matches. Here the CDR3 DNA reads TGTGCCAGTAGTCAACGGACAGGACGCTACACAGATACGCAGTATTTT. Translating gives CASSQRTGRYTDTQYF.

As to this clone: An end of the junction differs from the germline gene, which may be a read error. The chain joins TRBV6-6 to TRBJ1-1, with 7 bases identical to TRBD1. The CDR3 totals 12 residues. CDR1 MNHNY and CDR2 SVGAGI come from the germline V gene (reference sequence). The CDR3 DNA reads as TGTACCAGCAGTACAGGACAGGCTCGGGCTTTCTTT. It encodes CTSSTGQARAFF.

The table lists this clone with a count of one. The genes are TRBV2 and TRBJ1-4, with D maybe TRBD1 (6 bases). V was shortened by 6 bases and J by 5 bases, with 19 bases between the two germline ends. The CDR3 consists of 16 residues. Germline V gene sequence: CDR1 SNHLY, CDR2 FYNNEI. The CDR3 nucleotides read TGTGCCAGCAGCATCAAGACAGGCGGACGAAATGAAAAACTGTTTTTT. Translated, it gives CASSIKTGGRNEKLFF.

The rearrangement uses TRBV5-6 and TRBJ1-4, with 7 bases aligning to TRBD1. The CDR3 extends over 15 amino acids. Germline values: CDR1 SGHDT, CDR2 YYEEEE. The V and J ends lost 3 bases and 4 bases, in that order; junction bases with no gene match: 6. CDR3 nucleotide sequence: TGTGCCAGCAGCTGGGGGACAGATAATAATGAAAAACTGTTTTTT. Amino acid sequence: CASSWGTDNNEKLFF.

This clone was counted between two and nine times. This chain links TRBV11-2 with TRBJ2-4, with TRBD2 as a possible D gene (5 bases). V was trimmed by 2 bases and J by 8 bases, leaving 13 bases between them. The CDR3 is 14 residues long. From germline, CDR1 is SGHAT and CDR2 FQNNGV. Here the CDR3 reads CASSLSGSGDIQYF. The CDR3 DNA is TGTGCCAGCAGCTTATCGGGCAGCGGAGACATTCAGTACTTC.

The gene calls are TRBV29-1 and TRBJ2-5; 8 bases map to TRBD1. Germline V gives CDR1 SQVTM, CDR2 ANQGSEA. The J segment lost 7 bases and the V segment lost 6 bases, leaving 7 bases of the junction unmatched. CDR3 length equals 12 residues. The CDR3 DNA reads TGCAGCGTAAGCTCGACAGGGGTGACCCAGTACTTC. Protein sequence: CSVSSTGVTQYF.

The chain uses TRBV10-1 and TRBJ1-3; possibly TRBD1 for D (5 bases). The CDR3 consists of 15 residues. The V and J ends lost 6 bases and 0 bases respectively, with 12 bases between them. CDR1 is WNHNN, CDR2 SYGVQD, per germline (reference sequence). The CDR3 DNA is TGCGCCAGCAGCCCGCAGGGCAACTCTGGAAACACCATATATTTT. This encodes CASSPQGNSGNTIYF.

V and J are TRBV6-1 and TRBJ1-1; no firm D call. This CDR3 contains 13 residues. The V gene lost 5 bases and the J gene lost 1 base, with 8 bases spanning the gap. Germline values: CDR1 MNHNS, CDR2 SASEGT. CDR3 residues: CASSSRENTEAFF. CDR3 nucleotides: TGTGCCAGCAGTTCGAGGGAGAACACTGAAGCTTTCTTT.

This chain connects TRBV6-6 to TRBJ1-4; 7 positions agree with TRBD1. The junction had 2 bases not matched to a gene; V was cut back by 6 bases and J by 1 base. The CDR3 has 14 amino acids. The germline V gene encodes CDR1 MNHNY and CDR2 SVGAGI (reference sequence). The DNA of the CDR3 is TGTGCCAGCAGGACAGGGATAACTAATGAAAAACTGTTTTTT. This encodes CASRTGITNEKLFF.

In its sample, this clone was seen a few times. V usage is TRBV7-9 and J usage is TRBJ2-7; 12 bases match TRBD1. The germline V gene has CDR1 SEHNR and CDR2 FQNEAQ (reference sequence). After removal of 3 bases from V and 7 bases from J, the junction contained 7 bases not matched to a gene. This CDR3 contains 15 residues. The CDR3 coding sequence is TGTGCCAGCAGCTTGGGGACAGGGGGCCTTCAGGAGCAGTACTTC. The encoded protein is CASSLGTGGLQEQYF.

The genes are TRBV5-4 and TRBJ2-7, with D perhaps matching TRBD2 (5 bases). Germline V gives CDR1 SGHNT, CDR2 YYREEE (reference sequence). The CDR3 contains 14 residues. Trimming took 0 bases from V and 4 from J, leaving 11 bases between them. CDR3: CASSLDLGRYEQYF. CDR3 nucleotide sequence: TGTGCCAGCAGCTTGGATTTAGGGAGATACGAGCAGTACTTC.

The V gene is TRBV18, the J gene TRBJ2-7; perhaps TRBD1 as D (7 bases). The CDR3 spans 15 residues. The V gene lost 3 bases and the J gene lost 2 bases, with 14 bases spanning the gap. Germline CDR1 is KGHSH and CDR2 is LQKENI. The CDR3 region is CASSPGQGGPYEQYF. The CDR3 DNA follows: TGTGCCAGCTCACCGGGCCAGGGGGGACCCTACGAGCAGTACTTC. The full variable domain, in which reference TRBV18 and TRBJ2-7 provide the parts outside the CDR3, is NAGVMQNPRHLVRRRGQEARLRCSPMKGHSHVYWYRQLPEEGLKFMVYLQKENIIDESGMPKERFSAEFPKEGPSILRIQQVVRGDSAAYFCASSPGQGGPYEQYFGPGTRLTVT.

This clone was recorded a few times. The gene calls are TRBV10-2 and TRBJ1-2; D might be TRBD1 (6 bases). This CDR3 has 13 amino acids. Trimming shortened V by 5 bases and J by 4 bases, and 11 bases separated the two germline ends. Germline assignment: CDR1 WSHSY and CDR2 SAAADI. Here the CDR3 reads CASSSDRSYGYTF. In DNA form, the CDR3 reads TGCGCCAGCAGTTCTGACAGGTCCTATGGCTACACCTTC.

The J gene is TRBJ2-7, the V gene TRBV10-3, with 9 bases identical to TRBD2. This CDR3 comprises 15 residues. V gave up 6 bases and J gave up 6 bases; unmatched junction bases: 12. Germline CDR1 is ENHRY and CDR2 is SYGVKD. The CDR3 region is CAISLLGTSPSEQYF. CDR3 bases: TGTGCCATCAGCCTACTCGGGACTAGCCCTAGCGAGCAGTACTTC.

This rearrangement joins TRBV6-5 to TRBJ2-1; 7 bases match TRBD2. The V gene end was trimmed by 6 bases and the J gene end by 1 base; junction bases not matched to a gene: 6. The CDR3 is made up of 15 amino acids. CDR1 and CDR2 from the germline V gene are MNHEY and SVGAGI. CDR3 region: CASRGRGWSYNEQFF. The CDR3 DNA follows: TGTGCCAGCAGGGGGCGGGGGTGGTCCTACAATGAGCAGTTCTTC.

The chain combines TRBV9 with TRBJ2-5, with 8 positions matching TRBD2. CDR1 and CDR2 from the germline V gene are SGDLS and YYNGEE. The CDR3 consists of 17 residues. J gave up 5 bases and V 0 bases, and 12 bases lay outside the gene matches. CDR3 in amino acids: CASSVDGSGVFMETQYF. The CDR3 bases are TGTGCCAGCAGCGTAGATGGTAGCGGGGTATTCATGGAGACCCAGTACTTC.

The chain uses TRBV6-5 and TRBJ1-4; 10 bases align to TRBD1. Germline V lookup: CDR1 MNHEY, CDR2 SVGAGI. The V gene end was trimmed by 2 bases and the J gene end by 8 bases; junction bases not matched to a gene: 2. The CDR3 extends over 14 amino acids. The CDR3 bases are TGTGCCAGCAGTTACGGGACAGGGGACGAAAAACTGTTTTTT. Protein sequence: CASSYGTGDEKLFF.

The chain uses TRBV2 and TRBJ2-1, with D possibly TRBD2 on 6 matching bases. Trimming stripped 7 bases from V and 2 bases from J, with 12 bases between. CDR1 is SNHLY and CDR2 is FYNNEI in the germline V gene. This CDR3 is 14 amino acids long. The CDR3 DNA sequence: TGTGCCAGCAAAAGCGGGTCAGCCTACAATGAGCAGTTCTTC. Translating it yields CASKSGSAYNEQFF. The variable domain in full, completed from reference TRBV2 and TRBJ2-1, reads EPEVTQTPSHQVTQMGQEVILRCVPISNHLYFYWYRQILGQKVEFLVSFYNNEISEKSEIFDDQFSVERPDGSNFTLKIRSTKLEDSAMYFCASKSGSAYNEQFFGPGTRLTVL.

This clone was detected once. This rearrangement joins TRBV5-4 to TRBJ2-2, with a weak D call TRBD2 (6 bases). The CDR3 extends over 15 amino acids. The V gene lost 0 bases and the J gene lost 3 bases, with 9 bases spanning the gap. The germline gives CDR1 SGHNT, CDR2 YYREEE (reference sequence). CDR3: CASSLASGDTGELFF. CDR3 nucleotides: TGTGCCAGCAGCTTGGCCTCGGGGGACACCGGGGAGCTGTTTTTT.

This chain joins TRBV6-5 and TRBJ2-7; D is perhaps TRBD2 (5 bases). From germline, CDR1 is MNHEY and CDR2 SVGAGI. This CDR3 spans 12 amino acids. With 2 bases removed from V and 5 bases from J, the gap between germline ends came to 7 bases. DNA of the CDR3: TGTGCCAGCAGTTACCCCGGGGACGAGCAGTACTTC. As protein: CASSYPGDEQYF.

The DNA of the CDR3 is TGTGCCAGCAGTGAGAGGACTAGAACGAATGAGCAGTTCTTC. Its protein product is CASSERTRTNEQFF. The chain combines TRBV2 with TRBJ2-1; 7 bases agree with TRBD2. The CDR3 runs to 14 residues. The V segment lost 3 bases and the J segment 7 bases; nucleotides outside the gene matches: 6. Per the germline V gene, CDR1 is SNHLY and CDR2 is FYNNEI.